The sequence of this T cell receptor (beta chain) was determined in a study of cytomegalovirus exposure and HLA in healthy donors. Trimming removed 1 base from V and 4 bases from J, with 8 bases in between. Germline values: CDR1 MNHNS, CDR2 SASEGT. The CDR3 contains 13 residues. Measured with immunoSEQ multiplex PCR; TCRdb has only the in-frame clones, and not every one. The table includes hundreds of thousands of clones, around four fifths detected once. The TCR originated in a woman younger than 35 in good health and CMV-seronegative. The chain uses TRBV6-1 and TRBJ2-7, with D uncertain. The sample consisted of PBMCs. As DNA, the CDR3 is TGTGCCAGCAGTGAAGATCAGAGGTACGAGCAGTACTTC. Its protein is CASSEDQRYEQYF.